One sample yielded the 11 T cell receptor beta chains listed below, sequenced in a study of control samples from healthy donors and cancer patients. Sequencing was performed with immunoSEQ multiplex PCR; in TCRdb, only in-frame clones are kept and a portion is missing. The data contain some 150,000 clones, approximately 91% of them singletons. Input material: blood. All receptors derive from a man younger than 40 in good health.

The chain combines TRBV27 with TRBJ1-5; no reliable D call. The germline gives CDR1 MNHEY, CDR2 SMNVEV (reference sequence). This CDR3 spans 13 amino acids. Trimming took 2 bases from V and 7 from J, leaving 9 bases between them. This CDR3 reads CASSLGGRQPQHF. CDR3 DNA sequence: TGTGCCAGCAGTTTAGGAGGGAGGCAGCCCCAGCATTTT.

CDR3 nucleotide sequence: TGCGCCAGCAGCCCCGAGGGTTCCCCCTATCAGCCCCAGCATTTT. It codes for CASSPEGSPYQPQHF. The chain links TRBV4-1 to TRBJ1-5; D not certain. Germline assignment: CDR1 MGHRA and CDR2 YSYEKL. The CDR3 spans 15 residues. Between the trimmed V and J ends, which lost 4 bases and 5 bases, there was a span of 15 bases.

This clone was seen once. The chain couples TRBV7-3 to TRBJ2-6; 8 bases are a match to TRBD1. This CDR3 contains 18 residues. Germline V gene data show CDR1 as SGHTA and CDR2 as FQGTGA. V was pared by 5 bases and J by 2 bases, with 11 bases of the junction left unmatched. In DNA, the CDR3 is TGTGCCAGCAGCCCTACAGGGGGAATACATCCTGGGGCCAACGTCCTGACTTTC. Translation gives CASSPTGGIHPGANVLTF.

The V gene is TRBV5-1, the J gene TRBJ1-1; the D gene is possibly TRBD1 (6 bases). Trimming took off 0 bases at V and 4 bases at J, with 10 bases between the two ends. The length of the CDR3 is 14 residues. Per the germline V gene, CDR1 is SGHRS and CDR2 is YFSETQ. CDR3 loop: CASSLVGGGTEAFF. The CDR3 nucleotides read TGCGCCAGCAGCTTGGTCGGGGGCGGCACTGAAGCTTTCTTT.

J is TRBJ2-3 and V is TRBV2; a possible D gene is TRBD2 (5 bases). Germline loops: CDR1 SNHLY, CDR2 FYNNEI. The V end lost 8 bases, the J end lost 2 bases, and 11 bases lay between the germline ends. The CDR3 sequence is 13 residues long. For the CDR3, the DNA is TGTGCCAGCTGGACGGACTTCACAGATACGCAGTATTTT. Amino acid sequence: CASWTDFTDTQYF.

The chain joins TRBV19 to TRBJ1-1; 8 bases agree with TRBD1. This CDR3 spans 13 amino acids. Germline CDR1 LNHDA, CDR2 SQIVND (reference sequence). V gave up 3 bases and J gave up 7 bases; unmatched junction bases: 4. CDR3 DNA sequence: TGTGCCAGTAGTATTGGACAGGGAGTTGAAGCTTTCTTT. Its translation: CASSIGQGVEAFF.

This clone appeared a few times. In DNA form, the CDR3 reads TGTGCCAGCAGTGATGGTCCCCCCGCGGGGGGGCTGTACACAGATACGCAGTATTTT. Its translation: CASSDGPPAGGLYTDTQYF. The chain employs TRBV2 and TRBJ2-3; TRBD2 agrees at 9 bases. In germline, CDR1 is SNHLY, CDR2 FYNNEI. V shed 3 bases and J 2 bases; nucleotides not matched to a gene: 15. There are 19 residues in the CDR3.

The chain uses TRBV11-2 and TRBJ2-7; the D is unclear. Germline V CDR1 and CDR2: SGHAT, FQNNGV. CDR3 length equals 13 residues. V shed 2 bases and J shed 4 bases, with 9 bases lying between them. CDR3 loop: CASSLNTEYEQYF. The CDR3 region has the DNA TGTGCCAGCAGCTTAAATACTGAATACGAGCAGTACTTC.

V is TRBV6-5 and J is TRBJ2-2, with 7 nucleotides matching TRBD1. V lost 8 bases to trimming and J lost 9 bases; unmatched junction nucleotides: 9. The V gene's germline CDR1 is MNHEY and CDR2 SVGAGI. The CDR3 contains 13 residues. The CDR3 region is CASGSQGFRELFF. As DNA, the CDR3 is TGTGCCAGCGGCTCACAGGGGTTCCGGGAGCTGTTTTTT.

The chain links TRBV28 to TRBJ1-2, with a possible D match to TRBD1 (6 bases). This CDR3 is built from 13 residues. Trimming cost V 6 bases and J 4 bases, with 12 bases left between them. CDR1 is MDHEN and CDR2 is SYDVKM in the germline V gene. The CDR3, as DNA: TGTGCCAGCAGGACAGGTGTCCTCTATGGCTACACCTTC. This sequence encodes CASRTGVLYGYTF.

This chain connects TRBV27 to TRBJ2-1; 8 positions match TRBD2. There are 15 residues in the CDR3. The V gene's germline CDR1 is MNHEY and CDR2 SMNVEV (reference sequence). V was clipped by 3 bases and J by 8 bases; unmatched bases: 9. Here the CDR3 reads CASSLDGGAGDEQFF. In DNA form, the CDR3 reads TGTGCCAGCAGTTTGGACGGGGGGGCCGGCGATGAGCAGTTCTTC.